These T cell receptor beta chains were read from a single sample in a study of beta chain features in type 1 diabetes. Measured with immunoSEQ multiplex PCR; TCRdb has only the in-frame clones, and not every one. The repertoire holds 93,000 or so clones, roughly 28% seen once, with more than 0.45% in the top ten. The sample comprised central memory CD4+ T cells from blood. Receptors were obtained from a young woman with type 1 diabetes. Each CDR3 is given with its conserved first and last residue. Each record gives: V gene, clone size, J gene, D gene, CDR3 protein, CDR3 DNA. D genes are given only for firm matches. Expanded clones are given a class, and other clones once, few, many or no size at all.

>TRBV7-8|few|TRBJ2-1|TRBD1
CASSLVDRDNEQFF
TGTGCCAGCAGCTTGGTAGACAGGGACAATGAGCAGTTCTTC
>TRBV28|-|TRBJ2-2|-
CASSVGGTHTGELFF
TGTGCCAGCAGTGTTGGGGGGACTCACACCGGGGAGCTGTTTTTT
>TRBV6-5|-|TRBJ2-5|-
CASKSRQETQYF
TGTGCCAGCAAGTCTAGACAAGAGACCCAGTACTTC
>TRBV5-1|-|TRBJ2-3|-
CASSPGLTSTDTQYF
TGCGCCAGCAGCCCCGGACTGACTAGCACAGATACGCAGTATTTT
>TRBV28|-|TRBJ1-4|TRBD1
CASRTGGAGTNEKLFF
TGTGCCAGCAGGACAGGGGGCGCAGGGACTAATGAAAAACTGTTTTTT
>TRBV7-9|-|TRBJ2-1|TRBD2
CASSLSGLAGDEQFF
TGTGCCAGCAGCTTATCCGGACTAGCGGGGGATGAGCAGTTCTTC
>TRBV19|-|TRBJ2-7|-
CASSIAPGAHEQYF
TGTGCCAGTAGTATAGCGCCGGGAGCTCACGAGCAGTACTTC
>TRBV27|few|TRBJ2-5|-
CASSPGLQGSETQYF
TGTGCCAGCAGTCCGGGCTTACAGGGCTCGGAGACCCAGTACTTC
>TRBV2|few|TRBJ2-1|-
CASRILVGNEQFF
TGTGCCAGCAGGATACTAGTCGGGAATGAGCAGTTCTTC
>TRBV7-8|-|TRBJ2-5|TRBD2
CASSPKREGWETQYF
TGTGCCAGCAGCCCGAAGCGGGAGGGCTGGGAGACCCAGTACTTC
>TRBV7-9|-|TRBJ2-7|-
CASSSRGGRWYEQYF
TGTGCCAGCAGCTCCCGTGGGGGCAGGTGGTACGAGCAGTACTTC
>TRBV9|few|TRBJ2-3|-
CASSVVGGNPDTQYF
TGTGCCAGCAGCGTAGTTGGAGGGAACCCAGATACGCAGTATTTT
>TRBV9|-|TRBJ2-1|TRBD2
CASSPRTSGAIQFF
TGTGCCAGCAGCCCTCGGACTAGCGGGGCAATACAGTTCTTC
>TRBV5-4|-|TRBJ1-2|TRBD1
CASRPGQGLYGYTF
TGTGCCAGCAGGCCAGGACAGGGACTATATGGCTACACCTTC
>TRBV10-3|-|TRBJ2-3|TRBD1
CAISQRQGHTDTQYF
TGTGCCATCAGTCAGAGACAGGGTCACACAGATACGCAGTATTTT
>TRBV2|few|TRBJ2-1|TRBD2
CASSEGGGRINEQFF
TGTGCCAGCAGTGAAGGGGGCGGGAGGATTAATGAGCAGTTCTTC
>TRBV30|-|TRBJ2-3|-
CAWSVGGRAQTDTQYF
TGTGCCTGGAGTGTAGGGGGGAGGGCCCAGACAGATACGCAGTATTTT
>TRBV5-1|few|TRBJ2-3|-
CASSLAQGRTDTQYF
TGCGCCAGCAGCTTGGCTCAGGGGAGAACAGATACGCAGTATTTT
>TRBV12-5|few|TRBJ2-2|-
CASGLIPPTGELFF
TGTGCTAGTGGTTTGATCCCTCCCACCGGGGAGCTGTTTTTT
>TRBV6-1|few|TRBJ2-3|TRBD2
CASYRTSGSSQYF
TGTGCCAGCTATAGGACTAGCGGGAGTTCGCAGTATTTT
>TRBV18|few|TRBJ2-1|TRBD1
CASSREAGTAYNEQFF
TGTGCCAGCTCACGCGAAGCCGGGACAGCTTACAATGAGCAGTTCTTC
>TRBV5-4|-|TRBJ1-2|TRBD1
CASSSQTEDRVYGYTF
TGTGCCAGCAGCTCGCAGACGGAGGACAGGGTTTATGGCTACACCTTC
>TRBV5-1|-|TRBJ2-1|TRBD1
CASSSTAWTGGNEQFF
TGCGCCAGCAGCTCAACCGCCTGGACAGGGGGCAATGAGCAGTTCTTC
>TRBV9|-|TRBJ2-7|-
CASSVQGSLYEQYF
TGTGCCAGCAGCGTACAGGGTAGTCTCTACGAGCAGTACTTC
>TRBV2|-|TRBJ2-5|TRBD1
CASSRQGRKETQYF
TGTGCCAGCTCAAGACAGGGAAGGAAGGAGACCCAGTACTTC
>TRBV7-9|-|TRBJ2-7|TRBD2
CASSLPSGGDEQYF
TGTGCCAGCAGCTTACCTAGCGGGGGGGACGAGCAGTACTTC
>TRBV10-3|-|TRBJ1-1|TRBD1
CAINPGQGPGTEAFF
TGTGCCATAAACCCGGGACAGGGGCCTGGTACTGAAGCTTTCTTT
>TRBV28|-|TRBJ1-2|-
CASSDMDRGHGYTF
TGTGCCAGCAGTGATATGGACAGAGGACATGGCTACACCTTC
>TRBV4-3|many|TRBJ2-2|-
CASSQDPQTMNTGELFF
TGCGCCAGCAGCCAAGATCCCCAAACTATGAACACCGGGGAGCTGTTTTTT